This T cell receptor (beta chain) was retrieved from a study of control samples from healthy donors and cancer patients. CDR1 and CDR2 from the germline V gene are SGHRS and YFSETQ. V trimming: 4 bases; J trimming: 0 bases; junction bases outside the gene matches: 6. The CDR3 totals 15 residues. Data came from immunoSEQ multiplex PCR; TCRdb stores just in-frame clones and leaves some out. The sample includes roughly 130,000 clones, approximately 90% of them seen just once. The source material was blood. The chain links TRBV5-1 to TRBJ1-1, with 7 bases fitting TRBD1. This sequence originates from a woman aged 25 to 45 in good health. The CDR3 loop is CASSGGGTVNTEAFF. The CDR3 nucleotides read TGCGCCAGCAGCGGGGGCGGGACAGTGAACACTGAAGCTTTCTTT.